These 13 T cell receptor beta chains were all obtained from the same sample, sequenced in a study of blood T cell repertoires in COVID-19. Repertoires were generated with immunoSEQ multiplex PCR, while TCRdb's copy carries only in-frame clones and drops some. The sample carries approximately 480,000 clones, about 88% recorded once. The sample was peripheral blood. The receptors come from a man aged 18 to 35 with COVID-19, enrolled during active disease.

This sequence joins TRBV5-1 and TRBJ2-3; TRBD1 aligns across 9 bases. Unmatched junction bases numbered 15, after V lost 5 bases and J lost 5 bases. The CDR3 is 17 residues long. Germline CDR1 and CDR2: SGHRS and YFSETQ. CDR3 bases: TGCGCCAGCAGACCCCCGACCGGGACAGGGACGTTAGATACGCAGTATTTT. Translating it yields CASRPPTGTGTLDTQYF.

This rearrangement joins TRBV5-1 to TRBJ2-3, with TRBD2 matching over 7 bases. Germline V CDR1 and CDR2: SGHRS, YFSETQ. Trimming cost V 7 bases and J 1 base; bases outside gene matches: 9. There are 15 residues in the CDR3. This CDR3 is CASAPSGRGTDTQYF. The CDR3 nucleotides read TGCGCCAGCGCTCCTAGTGGGAGGGGCACAGATACGCAGTATTTT.

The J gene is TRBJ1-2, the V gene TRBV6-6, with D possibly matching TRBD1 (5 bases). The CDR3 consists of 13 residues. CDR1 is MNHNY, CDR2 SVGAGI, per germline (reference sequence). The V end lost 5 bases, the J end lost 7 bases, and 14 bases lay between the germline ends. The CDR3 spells CASSPPGGVGYTF. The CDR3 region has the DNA TGTGCCAGCAGTCCCCCGGGAGGGGTTGGCTACACCTTC.

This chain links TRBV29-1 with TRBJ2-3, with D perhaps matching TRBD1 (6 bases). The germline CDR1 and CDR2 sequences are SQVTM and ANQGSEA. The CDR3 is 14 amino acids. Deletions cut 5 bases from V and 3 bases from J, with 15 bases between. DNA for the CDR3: TGCAGCGTTTGCTTCAGGGGTTGGACAGATACGCAGTATTTT. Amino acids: CSVCFRGWTDTQYF.

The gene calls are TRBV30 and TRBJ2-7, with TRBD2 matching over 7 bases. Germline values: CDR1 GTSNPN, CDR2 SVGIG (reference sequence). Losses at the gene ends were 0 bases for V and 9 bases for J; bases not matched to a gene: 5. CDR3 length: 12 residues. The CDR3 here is CAWSVGTIGQYF. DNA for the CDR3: TGTGCCTGGAGTGTAGGGACTATTGGGCAGTACTTC.

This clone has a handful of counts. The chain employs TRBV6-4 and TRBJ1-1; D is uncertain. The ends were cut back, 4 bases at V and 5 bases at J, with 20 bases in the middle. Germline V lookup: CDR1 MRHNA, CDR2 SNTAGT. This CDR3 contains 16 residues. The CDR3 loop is CASSATGPTTTTEAFF. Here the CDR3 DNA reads TGTGCCAGCAGTGCCACTGGCCCTACTACGACGACTGAAGCTTTCTTT.

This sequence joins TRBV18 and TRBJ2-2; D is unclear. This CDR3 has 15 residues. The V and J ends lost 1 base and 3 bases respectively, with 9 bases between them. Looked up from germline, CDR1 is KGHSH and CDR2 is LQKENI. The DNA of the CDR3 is TGTGCCAGCTCACCACGTCAGCGTGACACCGGGGAGCTGTTTTTT. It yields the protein CASSPRQRDTGELFF.

The CDR3 nucleotides read TGTGCCAGCAGAGGCGGTGGGAGCTATCAGCCCCAGCATTTT. It encodes CASRGGGSYQPQHF. The J gene is TRBJ1-5, the V gene TRBV6-5; D call uncertain. V gave up 6 bases and J gave up 5 bases, with 14 bases separating them. CDR3 size: 14 residues. The V gene's germline CDR1 is MNHEY and CDR2 SVGAGI.

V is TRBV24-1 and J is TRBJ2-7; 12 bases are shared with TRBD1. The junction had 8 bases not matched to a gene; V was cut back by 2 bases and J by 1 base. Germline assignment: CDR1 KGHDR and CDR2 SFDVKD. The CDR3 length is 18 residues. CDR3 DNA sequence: TGTGCCACCAGTGATTCCGGGACAGGGGGCGATTGGTCCTACGAGCAGTACTTC. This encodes CATSDSGTGGDWSYEQYF.

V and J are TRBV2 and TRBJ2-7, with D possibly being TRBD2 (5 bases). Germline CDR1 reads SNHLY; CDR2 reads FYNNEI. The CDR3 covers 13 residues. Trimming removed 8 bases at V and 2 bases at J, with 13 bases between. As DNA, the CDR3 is TGTGCCAGCCACCGCATCGGGGCCTACGAGCAGTACTTC. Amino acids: CASHRIGAYEQYF.

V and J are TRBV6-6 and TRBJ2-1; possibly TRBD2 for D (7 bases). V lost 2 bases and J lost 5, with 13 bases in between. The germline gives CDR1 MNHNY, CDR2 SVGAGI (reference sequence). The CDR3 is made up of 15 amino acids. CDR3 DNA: TGTGCCAGCAGTTACCAGGGGAGGGCCGACAATGAGCAGTTCTTC. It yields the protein CASSYQGRADNEQFF.

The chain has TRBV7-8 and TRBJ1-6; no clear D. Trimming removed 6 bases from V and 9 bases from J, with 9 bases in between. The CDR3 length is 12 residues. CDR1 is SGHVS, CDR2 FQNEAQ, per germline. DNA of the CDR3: TGTGCCAGCAGAGCTGCGTTTTCACCCCTCCACTTT. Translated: CASRAAFSPLHF.

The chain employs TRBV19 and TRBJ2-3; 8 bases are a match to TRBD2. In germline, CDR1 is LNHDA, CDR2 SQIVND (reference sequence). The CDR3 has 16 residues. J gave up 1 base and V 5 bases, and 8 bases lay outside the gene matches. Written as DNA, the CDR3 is TGTGCCAGTAGTGAAGAGCGGGAGAGACGCACAGATACGCAGTATTTT. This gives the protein CASSEERERRTDTQYF.